These T cell receptor beta chains were read from a single sample in a study of blood T cell repertoires in COVID-19. Assay used: immunoSEQ multiplex PCR; TCRdb lists only in-frame clones, some missing. The sample records 250,000 to 400,000 clones, around 88% being singletons. The sample taken for sequencing was peripheral blood. The source of these receptors is a woman aged 25 to 39 with COVID-19, enrolled during active disease. CDR3s include the opening cysteine and the closing phenylalanine or tryptophan. Fields, in order: CDR3 DNA, CDR3 protein, V gene, J gene, clone size, D gene. D genes are given only for firm matches. Size is omitted from some rows. Given values are once, few, many or a class for expanded clones.

TGTGCCAGCAGGTTTCAGGGTGTCGCCAATTCACCCCTCCACTTT,CASRFQGVANSPLHF,TRBV2,TRBJ1-6,few,.
TGTGCCAGCAGCTTAAAACACGTTGCCCCAGGGGGCCCAGATACGCAGTATTTT,CASSLKHVAPGGPDTQYF,TRBV5-6,TRBJ2-3,.,TRBD1
TGTGCCAGCAGCTTAGGCGGGGGGCTGACTCTGAACGCTTTCTTT,CASSLGGGLTLNAFF,TRBV7-2,TRBJ1-1,.,.
TGTGCCAGCAGGAGAGAAGGGGGCGCCTATGGCTACACCTTC,CASRREGGAYGYTF,TRBV6-6,TRBJ1-2,.,TRBD1
TGCGCCAGCAGCCCTTCGAATACGGCAGGGCATCAGCCCCAGCATTTT,CASSPSNTAGHQPQHF,TRBV4-1,TRBJ1-5,.,.
TGTGCCAGTAGTATAGGCAGGTTCGATCAGCCCCAGCATTTT,CASSIGRFDQPQHF,TRBV19,TRBJ1-5,.,.
TGTGCCAGCAGCCTTGGGACAGTGGACAATCAGCCCCAGCATTTT,CASSLGTVDNQPQHF,TRBV4-2,TRBJ1-5,.,TRBD1
TGTGCCAGCAGTGAAACGCCGGACAGGGGATTGGATCAGCCCCAGCATTTT,CASSETPDRGLDQPQHF,TRBV28,TRBJ1-5,.,TRBD1
TGCGCCAGCAGCCGCGGGGCTAGCCCAGATACGCAGTATTTT,CASSRGASPDTQYF,TRBV4-1,TRBJ2-3,.,.
TGTGCCTGGAGCGCCTGGGAGAATGAGCAGTTCTTC,CAWSAWENEQFF,TRBV30,TRBJ2-1,.,.
TGCAGCGGCGGACAGGGAGGGGAGACCCAGTACTTC,CSGGQGGETQYF,TRBV29-1,TRBJ2-5,.,.
TGTGCCAGCAGCTATATCTCAAACTACGGGACAAGGGGCACAGATACGCAGTATTTT,CASSYISNYGTRGTDTQYF,TRBV5-4,TRBJ2-3,.,.
TGTGCCAGCAGCTTGGTGGTAGCCCAAGAGACCCAGTACTTC,CASSLVVAQETQYF,TRBV7-9,TRBJ2-5,.,.
TGCGCCAGCAGCTCGACAGGGATGGACAATGAGCAGTTCTTC,CASSSTGMDNEQFF,TRBV5-1,TRBJ2-1,.,TRBD1
TGTGCCAGCAGTGGCCCACAGGGGAACTGGAACACTGAAGCTTTCTTT,CASSGPQGNWNTEAFF,TRBV6-2/TRBV6-3,TRBJ1-1,.,TRBD1
TGTGCCAGCAGTCCCGGGACAGGCCCTAATGAAAAACTGTTTTTT,CASSPGTGPNEKLFF,TRBV28,TRBJ1-4,.,TRBD1
TGTGCCAGCGGGGCCCCGTTCCAGAACACCGGGGAGCTGTTTTTT,CASGAPFQNTGELFF,TRBV6-6,TRBJ2-2,.,.
TGTGCCAGCAGTCGCTCCAGCGGGGGAGAGACCCAGTACTTC,CASSRSSGGETQYF,TRBV28,TRBJ2-5,few,TRBD2
TGTGCCAGCCAGGGCGGTGGCACTGAAGCTTTCTTT,CASQGGGTEAFF,TRBV27,TRBJ1-1,few,.
TGCGCCAGCAGCTTGGAATGGGGGGAACAAGAGACCCAGTACTTC,CASSLEWGEQETQYF,TRBV5-1,TRBJ2-5,.,.
TGTGCCAGCAGGTCTCGGGACAGGGGAAACTATGGCTACACCTTC,CASRSRDRGNYGYTF,TRBV6-5,TRBJ1-2,.,TRBD1
TGTGCCAGTAGAGTGGCAGGGGTAGCCACTGAAGCTTTCTTT,CASRVAGVATEAFF,TRBV19,TRBJ1-1,.,.
TGTGCCAGCAGCCAAGCTGCAGGGGGCTTGAACACTGAAGCTTTCTTT,CASSQAAGGLNTEAFF,TRBV4-2,TRBJ1-1,.,TRBD1
TGTGCCAGCAGTTACTCCAGGCGCAGCTCGAACACTGAAGCTTTCTTT,CASSYSRRSSNTEAFF,TRBV6-5,TRBJ1-1,.,.
TGTGCCAGCAGTCTTAGGGGGTTCACCAATTCACCCCTCCACTTT,CASSLRGFTNSPLHF,TRBV2,TRBJ1-6,.,.
TGTGCCAGCAGCCAAAGCGGGTACACCGGGGAGCTGTTTTTT,CASSQSGYTGELFF,TRBV3-1/TRBV3-2,TRBJ2-2,.,.
TGTGCCAGCAGGGGCACCCTCACAGATACGCAGTATTTT,CASRGTLTDTQYF,TRBV5-8,TRBJ2-3,.,.
TGCGCCAGCAGCTTGGCCGCAACTAATGAAAAACTGTTTTTT,CASSLAATNEKLFF,TRBV5-1,TRBJ1-4,.,.
TGTGCCAGCAGCACTAGCGGGGTTTCGGATGAGCAGTTCTTC,CASSTSGVSDEQFF,TRBV7-9,TRBJ2-1,.,TRBD2
TGTGCCAGCCATTTACGGACAGGAGGTGAAAAACTGTTTTTT,CASHLRTGGEKLFF,TRBV6-5,TRBJ1-4,.,TRBD1
TGTGCCAGCAGGGAGAGACAGGAACCCACTGAAGCTTTCTTT,CASRERQEPTEAFF,TRBV5-4,TRBJ1-1,.,.
TGTGCCAGCAGCCTGGGTGGCAGGCTATTTGGCTACACCTTC,CASSLGGRLFGYTF,TRBV5-6,TRBJ1-2,few,.
TGCGCCAGCAGCCAAGAGGACATCTCTAACTATGGCTACACCTTC,CASSQEDISNYGYTF,TRBV4-1,TRBJ1-2,.,.
TGTGCCAGCAGCGACGACAGGGGTGGCTACACCTTC,CASSDDRGGYTF,TRBV5-6,TRBJ1-2,.,TRBD1
TGTGCCAGCAGCGTTGAGGGACTAGCGGGGGCCGAGCAGTACTTC,CASSVEGLAGAEQYF,TRBV9,TRBJ2-7,.,TRBD2
TGTGCCACCAGGGGGACAGGGAAATCTGGGGCCAACGTCCTGACTTTC,CATRGTGKSGANVLTF,TRBV19,TRBJ2-6,.,TRBD1
TGTGCCAGCAGCCGGGAGCTTAATCAGCCCCAGCATTTT,CASSRELNQPQHF,TRBV6-4,TRBJ1-5,.,.